The 29 T cell receptor beta chains below come from one sample, sequenced in a study of shared clonotypes between healthy human individuals. TCRdb's table, derived via immunoSEQ multiplex PCR, lists solely in-frame clones and lacks some. The repertoire consists of just under 350,000 clones, with roughly 70% occurring once and the leading ten covering about 9.4%. The sequencing input was memory CD4+ T cells sorted from blood. The subset was: CD45RA-negative fraction. The receptors derive from a man aged 25-45 years in good health.

The chain uses TRBV4-1 and TRBJ2-7; D assignment may be TRBD1 or TRBD2 (5 bases each). The CDR3 has 14 residues. CDR1 is MGHRA, CDR2 YSYEKL, per germline. V lost 4 bases and J lost 7, with 17 bases in between. Here the CDR3 DNA reads TGCGCCAGCAGCCCCTGGGACCGGTGGTGGGAGCAGTACTTC. This gives the protein CASSPWDRWWEQYF.

V is TRBV2 and J is TRBJ1-4; D is uncertain. Germline CDR1 is SNHLY and CDR2 is FYNNEI. The CDR3 is 10 amino acids. Deletions cut 3 bases from V and 13 bases from J, with 6 bases between. CDR3 coding DNA: TGTGCCAGCAGTGACGCGAGACTGTTTTTT. It translates to CASSDARLFF.

The chain carries TRBV7-2 and TRBJ1-4; 7 bases fit TRBD1. Trimming cost V 4 bases and J 4 bases; bases outside gene matches: 6. The CDR3 runs to 15 residues. In germline, CDR1 is SGHTA, CDR2 FQGNSA. CDR3 region: CASSSTGAFNEKLFF. The CDR3 coding sequence is TGTGCCAGCAGCTCTACAGGGGCCTTTAATGAAAAACTGTTTTTT.

The gene calls are TRBV13 and TRBJ2-1; TRBD1 matches at 8 bases. Germline loops: CDR1 PRHDT, CDR2 FYEKMQ (reference sequence). The ends lost 3 bases at V and 9 bases at J; junction bases unmatched: 1. CDR3 size: 12 residues. This CDR3 is CASSFRGLEQFF. CDR3 DNA sequence: TGTGCCAGCAGCTTCAGGGGGCTTGAGCAGTTCTTC.

In regard to this clone: One end of the junction is discordant with germline, which a read error may explain. V gene TRBV7-7 combines with J gene TRBJ2-5, with D tentatively TRBD1 (7 bases). Germline V gene lookup returns CDR1 SSHAT and CDR2 FNYEAQ (reference sequence). The CDR3 runs to 15 residues. The CDR3 DNA reads TGTGCTAGCAGCCCGGGGGACAGACCACAAGAGACCCAGTACTTC. Encoded protein: CASSPGDRPQETQYF.

This rearrangement joins TRBV10-1 to TRBJ2-3, with a weak D call TRBD1 (6 bases). Germline V gene data show CDR1 as WNHNN and CDR2 as SYGVQD (reference sequence). The CDR3 length is 17 residues. The germline V and J ends were trimmed by 0 bases and 7 bases, with 20 bases remaining between them. The CDR3, as DNA: TGCGCCAGCAGTGAGTCGAAGTGGGACACGGAGCCTAATACGCAGTATTTT. Amino acid sequence: CASSESKWDTEPNTQYF.

The chain carries TRBV6-1 and TRBJ1-1; D unresolved. CDR3 length equals 12 residues. The V and J ends lost 2 bases and 10 bases respectively, with 11 bases between them. CDR1 MNHNS and CDR2 SASEGT come from the germline V gene. The CDR3 loop reads CASSETLKGAFF. CDR3 bases: TGTGCCAGCAGTGAAACCCTCAAAGGAGCTTTCTTT.

The CDR3 spells CASSLGTGRSNTGELFF. The CDR3 DNA reads TGTGCCAGCAGCTTAGGGACCGGACGGTCGAACACCGGGGAGCTGTTTTTT. The chain combines TRBV11-3 with TRBJ2-2; D not resolved. Trimming shortened V by 1 base and J by 0 bases, and 12 bases separated the two germline ends. The CDR3 is made up of 17 amino acids. Germline CDR1 SGHNT, CDR2 YENEEA. Full variable domain (rest looked up from reference TRBV11-3 and TRBJ2-2): EAGVVQSPRYKIIEKKQPVAFWCNPISGHNTLYWYLQNLGQGPELLIRYENEEAVDDSQLPKDRFSAERLKGVDSTLKIQPAELGDSAVYLCASSLGTGRSNTGELFFGEGSRLTVL.

A note on this clone: With a far larger clone one base away, a read error is the likely cause. The V call is TRBV7-9, the J call TRBJ2-2; 8 bases are a match to TRBD2. CDR3 length: 18 amino acids. Germline V gene sequence: CDR1 SEHNR, CDR2 FQNEAQ (reference sequence). Unmatched junction bases numbered 7, after V lost 1 base and J lost 0 bases. CDR3 residues: CASSLGASGYANTGELFF. In DNA, the CDR3 is TGTGCCAGCAGCTTAGGGGCTAGCGGGTACGCGAACACCGGGGAGCTGTTTTTT.

The J gene is TRBJ1-1, the V gene TRBV2; D is unclear. Germline CDR1 and CDR2: SNHLY and FYNNEI. The CDR3 runs to 13 residues. V lost 7 bases to trimming and J lost 0 bases, with 9 bases between them. Here the CDR3 reads CASTLGVNTEAFF. In DNA form, the CDR3 reads TGTGCCAGCACGCTGGGAGTGAACACTGAAGCTTTCTTT.

The chain links TRBV11-2 to TRBJ2-2, with TRBD2 matching over 11 bases. The CDR3 has 15 residues. In germline, CDR1 is SGHAT, CDR2 FQNNGV. The V gene end was trimmed by 5 bases and the J gene end by 6 bases; junction bases not matched to a gene: 5. The CDR3, as DNA: TGTGCCAGCAGCGCAACTAGCGGGAGTGCCGGGGAGCTGTTTTTT. Translation: CASSATSGSAGELFF.

This clone was detected only a few times. The rearrangement joins TRBV6-1 to TRBJ2-7; D is possibly TRBD1 or TRBD2 (6 bases each). The CDR3 is 14 amino acids. Per germline, CDR1 MNHNS and CDR2 SASEGT. The V end was cut by 11 bases, the J end by 7 bases, with 24 bases between. CDR3 in amino acids: CAGQAGRGGVEQYF. DNA for the CDR3: TGTGCCGGTCAAGCGGGCAGGGGTGGGGTGGAGCAGTACTTC.

Comment on this clone: One junction end disagrees with the germline gene, perhaps due to a read error. The rearrangement uses TRBV28 and TRBJ2-7; D perhaps matches TRBD1 (6 bases). The CDR3 has 10 residues. Per germline, CDR1 MDHEN and CDR2 SYDVKM. The DNA of the CDR3 is TGTGCCAGCAGTTTAGGGACACTCATCTTC. Protein product: CASSLGTLIF.

As concerns this clone: The same CDR3 arises from other DNA sequences in this sample as well. The CDR3 coding sequence is TGTGCCAGTTCGAGAGGGAGCTCCTACGAGCAGTACTTC. Translation: CASSRGSSYEQYF. This chain uses TRBV19 with TRBJ2-7; TRBD2 might be the D (5 bases). V shed 8 bases and J shed 0 bases, with 11 bases lying between them. Germline V gives CDR1 LNHDA, CDR2 SQIVND (reference sequence). The CDR3 has 13 residues. Full variable domain (remainder filled in from reference TRBV19 and TRBJ2-7): DGGITQSPKYLFRKEGQNVTLSCEQNLNHDAMYWYRQDPGQGLRLIYYSQIVNDFQKGDIAEGYSVSREKKESFPLTVTSAQKNPTAFYLCASSRGSSYEQYFGPGTRLTVT.

The J gene is TRBJ1-2, the V gene TRBV30, with D unresolved. The CDR3 loop spans 13 amino acids. Germline values: CDR1 GTSNPN, CDR2 SVGIG (reference sequence). The V and J ends lost 4 bases and 7 bases respectively, with 16 bases between them. In DNA form, the CDR3 reads TGTGCCTGGACGGATCTTGGTCCTGCTGGCTACACCTTC. Translated: CAWTDLGPAGYTF.

The chain links TRBV9 to TRBJ2-1, with D possibly matching TRBD2 (5 bases). Germline lookup yields CDR1 SGDLS and CDR2 YYNGEE. This CDR3 has 15 amino acids. The germline V and J ends were trimmed by 4 bases and 7 bases, with 18 bases remaining between them. The CDR3 region is CASSKSSGEQNEQFF. The DNA of the CDR3 is TGTGCCAGCAGCAAGTCCTCCGGGGAGCAGAATGAGCAGTTCTTC.

The CDR3 loop is CASSLGVPPYEQYF. Written as DNA, the CDR3 is TGTGCCAGCAGTTTAGGGGTTCCTCCCTACGAGCAGTACTTC. The rearrangement joins TRBV27 to TRBJ2-7; no reliable D call. Trimming cost V 2 bases and J 2 bases, with 10 bases left between them. The germline V gene encodes CDR1 MNHEY and CDR2 SMNVEV (reference sequence). The CDR3 length is 14 residues.

The V call is TRBV5-1, the J call TRBJ2-7; the D gene is possibly TRBD2 (6 bases). The V and J ends lost 4 bases and 3 bases respectively, with 11 bases between them. The CDR3 is 13 amino acids. In germline, CDR1 is SGHRS, CDR2 YFSETQ. The CDR3 is CASSRDGGYEQYF. The CDR3 DNA reads as TGCGCCAGCAGCAGGGACGGGGGCTACGAGCAGTACTTC.

The chain is built from TRBV19 and TRBJ1-4; TRBD1 is a possible D gene (5 bases). Deletions cut 3 bases from V and 4 bases from J, with 15 bases between. CDR1 is LNHDA and CDR2 is SQIVND in the germline V gene (reference sequence). The CDR3 contains 16 residues. In DNA, the CDR3 is TGTGCCAGTAGTATTGGCATGGGGCAGGGTAATGAAAAACTGTTTTTT. Protein: CASSIGMGQGNEKLFF.

The chain combines TRBV4-3 with TRBJ2-3; D might be TRBD1 or TRBD2, each matching 7 bases. V was cut by 6 bases and J by 1 base, with 11 bases left in between. From germline, CDR1 is LGHNA and CDR2 YSLEER. The CDR3 spans 14 residues. The CDR3: CASSSGGGTDTQYF. The CDR3 region has the DNA TGCGCCAGCAGTTCAGGGGGGGGCACAGATACGCAGTATTTT.

This clone was counted between two and nine times. V gene TRBV19 combines with J gene TRBJ2-1; D might be TRBD2 (5 bases). Deletions cut 4 bases from V and 8 bases from J, with 15 bases between. Germline V gene data show CDR1 as LNHDA and CDR2 as SQIVND (reference sequence). This CDR3 is built from 14 residues. As DNA, the CDR3 is TGTGCCAGTAGTAAATTAGCGATGATGGATGAGCAGTTCTTC. It yields the protein CASSKLAMMDEQFF. The whole variable domain, remainder taken from reference TRBV19 and TRBJ2-1, is DGGITQSPKYLFRKEGQNVTLSCEQNLNHDAMYWYRQDPGQGLRLIYYSQIVNDFQKGDIAEGYSVSREKKESFPLTVTSAQKNPTAFYLCASSKLAMMDEQFFGPGTRLTVL.

This clone has a single count. The chain couples TRBV27 to TRBJ2-2; tentatively, D is TRBD2 (6 bases). The germline V gene has CDR1 MNHEY and CDR2 SMNVEV (reference sequence). This CDR3 has 18 amino acids. V was clipped by 3 bases and J by 3 bases, with 20 bases between them. The CDR3 DNA reads as TGTGCCAGCAGTTTTCACCTTGGGGCTAGCGTATACACCGGGGAGCTGTTTTTT. It is translated as CASSFHLGASVYTGELFF.

This clone was found a few times. The chain has TRBV6-5 and TRBJ1-1; D gene ambiguous. Germline lookup yields CDR1 MNHEY and CDR2 SVGAGI. This CDR3 spans 13 amino acids. Deletions cut 0 bases from V and 7 bases from J, with 9 bases between. CDR3 DNA: TGTGCCAGCAGTTACTCGGGAAGCAATGAAGCTTTCTTT. It encodes CASSYSGSNEAFF.

The chain uses TRBV5-1 and TRBJ1-5, with D perhaps matching TRBD1 (5 bases). V gave up 1 base and J gave up 6 bases, with 11 bases separating them. CDR1 and CDR2 from the germline V gene are SGHRS and YFSETQ. The CDR3 runs to 14 residues. CDR3 region: CASSLSGSGQPQHF. The CDR3 DNA sequence: TGCGCCAGCAGCTTGTCAGGGAGCGGTCAGCCCCAGCATTTT.

The rearrangement joins TRBV2 to TRBJ1-5; 7 bases are shared with TRBD1. There are 13 residues in the CDR3. Germline values: CDR1 SNHLY, CDR2 FYNNEI. V gave up 4 bases and J gave up 5 bases; unmatched junction bases: 2. The CDR3 loop is CASSAQGDQPQHF. CDR3 DNA sequence: TGTGCCAGCAGTGCGCAGGGGGATCAGCCCCAGCATTTT. Combining the CDR3 with reference TRBV2 and TRBJ1-5 gives the whole variable domain EPEVTQTPSHQVTQMGQEVILRCVPISNHLYFYWYRQILGQKVEFLVSFYNNEISEKSEIFDDQFSVERPDGSNFTLKIRSTKLEDSAMYFCASSAQGDQPQHFGDGTRLSIL.

The rearrangement uses TRBV15 and TRBJ2-5, with TRBD1 matching over 10 bases. Trimming cost V 2 bases and J 5 bases; bases outside gene matches: 5. Germline CDR1 reads LNHNV; CDR2 reads YYDKDF (reference sequence). The CDR3 is 15 amino acids. CDR3 nucleotides: TGTGCCACCAGCAGACCCGACAGGGGGCGGGAGACCCAGTACTTC. This gives the protein CATSRPDRGRETQYF.

This clone showed up many times. V gene TRBV18 combines with J gene TRBJ2-1; 9 nucleotides agree with TRBD2. Germline CDR1 is KGHSH and CDR2 is LQKENI. After removal of 4 bases from V and 2 bases from J, the junction contained 3 bases not matched to a gene. This CDR3 comprises 15 residues. The CDR3 sequence is CASSQTSGTYNEQFF. The CDR3 nucleotides are TGTGCCAGCTCACAGACTAGCGGAACCTACAATGAGCAGTTCTTC.

The chain has TRBV2 and TRBJ2-7, with a possible D match to TRBD2 (6 bases). The germline gives CDR1 SNHLY, CDR2 FYNNEI. The CDR3 consists of 13 residues. V was pared by 10 bases and J by 6 bases, with 19 bases between. The CDR3 sequence: CATAGNSDSEQYF. For the CDR3, the DNA is TGTGCCACGGCGGGAAATTCCGACTCCGAGCAGTACTTC.

The chain uses TRBV6-6 and TRBJ2-7; 8 bases are shared with TRBD2. Germline V gives CDR1 MNHNY, CDR2 SVGAGI (reference sequence). CDR3 length: 16 amino acids. The V and J ends lost 5 bases and 0 bases, in that order; junction bases with no gene match: 9. This chain's CDR3 is CASSPPGRGGSYEQYF. In DNA form, the CDR3 reads TGTGCCAGCAGTCCCCCCGGTCGGGGGGGCTCCTACGAGCAGTACTTC.